This paragraph reports one T cell receptor (beta chain). Its antigen is currently unknown. The data originate from a study of long-term antiretroviral therapy in people with HIV. Findings of the study overall: The study found narrower CDR3 length ranges in HIV repertoires than in controls. Dominant in the repertoire at all time points were clones expanded before ART.

The germline V and J ends were trimmed by 1 base and 2 bases, with 8 bases remaining between them. Germline loops: CDR1 LGHNA, CDR2 YSLEER. The CDR3 has 15 amino acids. At survey level, the immunoSEQ assay was run in its v3.0 version. Measured with immunoSEQ multiplex PCR; TCRdb has only the in-frame clones, and not every one. Of tens of thousands of clones detected, about 70% appear once; the ten largest clones hold 3% to 4%. Here the sequenced sample was unsorted PBMCs, taken 3 years after starting antiretroviral therapy. The rearrangement joins TRBV4-3 to TRBJ2-2; the D is unclear. This clonotype originated in a man aged 50 or older with HIV. CDR3 region: CASSQAGFNTGELFF. CDR3 nucleotide sequence: TGCGCCAGCAGCCAAGCAGGCTTCAACACCGGGGAGCTGTTTTTT.